This record covers a single T cell receptor beta chain. Antigen unknown. Germline V gene lookup returns CDR1 LNHNV and CDR2 YYDKDF (reference sequence). The CDR3 totals 13 residues. The V gene lost 9 bases and the J gene lost 5 bases, with 14 bases spanning the gap. The data derive from a study of blood T cells in healthy people across ages. With a J-beta primer mix and a sample-barcoded 5' primer, a second PCR ran about 7 to 11 cycles. TCRdb analysed the 5' RACE reads with MiXCR anew, one entry per CDR3 protein. The data show about 680,000 distinct CDR3 sequences, more than 40% seen once. Study conclusions and caveats: Observed TCR beta diversity showed a strong correlation with the percentage of naive T cells as measured by flow cytometry.

The clonotype comes from a woman aged 55-69 years in good health. The genes are TRBV15 and TRBJ2-1; maybe TRBD2 (5 bases). Specimen: blood. The CDR3 sequence: CATRSGTDNEQFF. The CDR3 bases are TGTGCCACTCGGTCGGGAACCGACAATGAGCAGTTCTTC.